This TCR beta chain was sequenced for a study of blood T cell repertoires in COVID-19. The V gene's germline CDR1 is MNHNS and CDR2 SASEGT. V shed 3 bases, J shed 6 bases, and the junction held 6 bases outside the gene matches. The CDR3 length is 15 residues. TCRdb's table, derived via immunoSEQ multiplex PCR, lists solely in-frame clones and lacks some. The sample holds about 130,000 clones; 80% to 85% are singletons and the top ten take about 12%. The chain joins TRBV6-1 to TRBJ2-5; TRBD2 agrees at 11 bases. The sequence derives from a woman under 40 who had recovered from COVID-19. Sequencing input: peripheral blood. The DNA of the CDR3 is TGTGCCAGCAGTGAGGGACTAGCGGAGAGGAAGACCCAGTACTTC. As protein: CASSEGLAERKTQYF.